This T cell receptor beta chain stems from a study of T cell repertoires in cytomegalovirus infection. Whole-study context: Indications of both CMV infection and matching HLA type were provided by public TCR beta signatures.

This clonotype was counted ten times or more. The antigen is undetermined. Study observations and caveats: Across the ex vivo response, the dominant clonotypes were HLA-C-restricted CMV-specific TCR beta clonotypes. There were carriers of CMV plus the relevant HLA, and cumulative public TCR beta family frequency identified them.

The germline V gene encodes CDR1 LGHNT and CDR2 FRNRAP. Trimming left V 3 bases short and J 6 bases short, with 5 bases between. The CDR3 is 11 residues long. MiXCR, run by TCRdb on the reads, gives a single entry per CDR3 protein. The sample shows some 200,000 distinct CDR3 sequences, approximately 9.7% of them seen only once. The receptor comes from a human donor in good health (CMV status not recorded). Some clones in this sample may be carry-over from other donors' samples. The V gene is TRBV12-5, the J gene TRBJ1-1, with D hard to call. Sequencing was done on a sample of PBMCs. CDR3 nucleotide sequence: TGTGCTAGTGGTTTCGAGTCTGAAGCTTTCTTT. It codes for CASGFESEAFF.